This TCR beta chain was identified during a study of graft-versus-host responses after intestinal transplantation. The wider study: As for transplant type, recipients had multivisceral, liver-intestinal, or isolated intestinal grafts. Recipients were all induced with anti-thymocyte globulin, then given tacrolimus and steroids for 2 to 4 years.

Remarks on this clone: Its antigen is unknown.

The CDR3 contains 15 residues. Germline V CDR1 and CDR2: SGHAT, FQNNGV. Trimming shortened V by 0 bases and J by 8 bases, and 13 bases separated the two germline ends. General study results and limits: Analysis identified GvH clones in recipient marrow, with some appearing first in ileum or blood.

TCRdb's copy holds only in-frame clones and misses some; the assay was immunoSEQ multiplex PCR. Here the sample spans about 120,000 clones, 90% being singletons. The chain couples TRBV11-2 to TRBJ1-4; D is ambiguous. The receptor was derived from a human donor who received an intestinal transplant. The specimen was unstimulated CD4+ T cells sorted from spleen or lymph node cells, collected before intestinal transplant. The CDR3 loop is CASSLDPGGGEKLFF. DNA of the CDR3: TGTGCCAGCAGCTTAGATCCGGGTGGTGGAGAAAAACTGTTTTTT.